This T cell receptor beta chain is drawn from a study of T cell responses to AZD1222 COVID-19 vaccine. Clones were sequenced by immunoSEQ multiplex PCR, and TCRdb holds only the in-frame ones, with some missing. The sample lists 160,000 or so clones, about nine tenths occurring once. Sequenced material: peripheral blood, taken 28 days after the second AZD1222 dose. The TCR sequence derives from an adult who received the AZD1222 COVID-19 vaccine.

CDR3 sequence reads: CASSLGGVQPQHF. In DNA, the CDR3 is TGTGCCAGCAGCTTAGGGGGTGTTCAGCCCCAGCATTTT. The rearrangement joins TRBV7-2 to TRBJ1-5; D gene unclear. This CDR3 comprises 13 residues. Per germline, CDR1 SGHTA and CDR2 FQGNSA. The V end lost 1 base, the J end lost 6 bases, and 7 bases lay between the germline ends.